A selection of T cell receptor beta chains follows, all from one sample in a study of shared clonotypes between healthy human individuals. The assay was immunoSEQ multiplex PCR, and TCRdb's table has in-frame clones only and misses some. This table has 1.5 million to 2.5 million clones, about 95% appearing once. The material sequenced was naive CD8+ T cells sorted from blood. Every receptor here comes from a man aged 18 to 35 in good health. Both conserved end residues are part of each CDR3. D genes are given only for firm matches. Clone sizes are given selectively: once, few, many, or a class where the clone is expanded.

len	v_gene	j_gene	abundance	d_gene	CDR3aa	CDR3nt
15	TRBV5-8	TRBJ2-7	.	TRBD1	CASSPVLGQGNEQYF	TGTGCCAGCAGCCCAGTTCTGGGACAGGGTAACGAGCAGTACTTC
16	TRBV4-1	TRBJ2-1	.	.	CASSQRGAQAYNEQFF	TGCGCCAGCAGCCAACGCGGGGCCCAAGCCTACAATGAGCAGTTCTTC
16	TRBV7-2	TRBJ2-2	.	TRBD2	CASAGLAGGWTGELFF	TGTGCCAGCGCCGGACTAGCGGGAGGGTGGACCGGGGAGCTGTTTTTT
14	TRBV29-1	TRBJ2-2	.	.	CSVVLRGGTGELFF	TGCAGCGTTGTTCTGCGCGGAGGAACCGGGGAGCTGTTTTTT
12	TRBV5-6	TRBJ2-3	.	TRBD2	CASDREADTQYF	TGTGCCAGCGACCGGGAGGCAGATACGCAGTATTTT
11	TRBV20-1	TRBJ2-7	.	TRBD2	CSAREAYEQYF	TGCAGTGCTCGGGAGGCTTACGAGCAGTACTTC
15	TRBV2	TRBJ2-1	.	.	CASPAGTSRGNEQFF	TGTGCCAGCCCTGCTGGGACCTCCAGGGGCAATGAGCAGTTCTTC
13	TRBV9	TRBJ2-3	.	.	CASSPIITDTQYF	TGTGCCAGCAGCCCCATAATCACAGATACGCAGTATTTT
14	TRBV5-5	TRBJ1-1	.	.	CASSNGLVGTEAFF	TGTGCCAGCAGCAATGGGCTCGTGGGGACTGAAGCTTTCTTT
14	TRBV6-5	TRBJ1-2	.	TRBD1	CASRITGGADGYTF	TGTGCCAGCAGGATCACAGGGGGCGCGGATGGCTACACCTTC
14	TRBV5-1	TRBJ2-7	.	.	CASSLETGSYEQYF	TGCGCCAGCAGCTTGGAGACAGGCTCCTACGAGCAGTACTTC
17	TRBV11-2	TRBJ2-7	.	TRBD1	CASSLDSGQAKLGEQYF	TGTGCCAGCAGCTTAGATTCGGGACAGGCAAAGCTCGGCGAGCAGTACTTC
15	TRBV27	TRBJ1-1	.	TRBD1	CASSSRDSQNTEAFF	TGTGCCAGCAGTTCCCGGGACAGCCAGAACACTGAAGCTTTCTTT
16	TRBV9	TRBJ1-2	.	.	CASSVDQGPLNYGYTF	TGTGCCAGCAGCGTAGATCAGGGCCCCCTTAACTATGGCTACACCTTC
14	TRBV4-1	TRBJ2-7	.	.	CASSQDGRNYEQYF	TGCGCCAGCAGCCAAGACGGCCGAAACTACGAGCAGTACTTC
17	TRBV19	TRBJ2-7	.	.	CASSPTNPGGTPREQYF	TGTGCCAGTAGTCCCACAAACCCAGGGGGGACACCTCGGGAGCAGTACTTC
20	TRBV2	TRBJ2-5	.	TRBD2	CASSDSWTGELAGTSETQYF	TGTGCCAGCAGCGACTCTTGGACAGGAGAACTAGCGGGGACCTCTGAGACCCAGTACTTC
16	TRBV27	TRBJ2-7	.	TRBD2	CASSLSAGDYLYEQYF	TGTGCCAGCAGTTTATCGGCCGGGGACTACCTCTACGAGCAGTACTTC
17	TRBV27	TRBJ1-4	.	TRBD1	CASSYQQGELTNEKLFF	TGTGCCAGCAGTTATCAGCAGGGGGAGTTGACTAATGAAAAACTGTTTTTT
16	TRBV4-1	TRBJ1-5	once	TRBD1	CASSQMLGQGIQPQHF	TGCGCCAGCAGCCAGATGCTGGGACAGGGGATTCAGCCCCAGCATTTT
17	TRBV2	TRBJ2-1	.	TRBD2	CASSEAGAGAAYNEQFF	TGTGCCAGCAGTGAAGCGGGAGCGGGGGCCGCTTACAATGAGCAGTTCTTC
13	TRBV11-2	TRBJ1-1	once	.	CASSLYGSTEAFF	TGTGCCAGCAGCTTATACGGGTCCACTGAAGCTTTCTTT
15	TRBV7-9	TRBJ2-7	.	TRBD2	CASSQGSGSTYEQYF	TGTGCCAGCAGCCAGGGGAGCGGGAGTACCTACGAGCAGTACTTC
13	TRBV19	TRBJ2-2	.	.	CASRALGTGELFF	TGTGCCAGTAGGGCTCTAGGGACCGGGGAGCTGTTTTTT
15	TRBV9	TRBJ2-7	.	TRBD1	CASSAGGQGPYEQYF	TGTGCCAGCAGCGCGGGGGGACAGGGACCTTACGAGCAGTACTTC
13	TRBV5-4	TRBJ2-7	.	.	CASSFSGSYEQYF	TGTGCCAGCAGCTTTAGCGGCTCCTACGAGCAGTACTTC
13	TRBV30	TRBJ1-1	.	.	CAWSLGPNTEAFF	TGTGCCTGGAGCTTGGGACCGAACACTGAAGCTTTCTTT
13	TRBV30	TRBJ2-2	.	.	CAWTAHSTGELFF	TGTGCCTGGACTGCCCATAGCACCGGGGAGCTGTTTTTT
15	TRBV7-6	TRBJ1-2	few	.	CASSPDKGGTWGYTF	TGTGCCAGCAGCCCAGATAAAGGTGGGACCTGGGGCTACACCTTC
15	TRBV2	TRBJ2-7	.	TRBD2	CASTESGTSIYEQYF	TGTGCCAGCACTGAATCCGGGACTAGCATATACGAGCAGTACTTC
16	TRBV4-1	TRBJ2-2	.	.	CASSRIGGVDTGELFF	TGCGCCAGCAGCCGCATAGGGGGGGTGGACACCGGGGAGCTGTTTTTT
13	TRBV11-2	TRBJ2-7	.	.	CASSLSHTYEQYF	TGTGCCAGCAGCTTAAGTCACACCTACGAGCAGTACTTC
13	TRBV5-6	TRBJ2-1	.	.	CASSLYRDPRQFF	TGTGCCAGCAGCTTATACCGGGACCCTCGGCAGTTCTTC
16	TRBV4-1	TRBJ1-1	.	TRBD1	CASSPSDRSENTEAFF	TGCGCCAGCAGCCCTTCGGACAGGTCAGAGAACACTGAAGCTTTCTTT
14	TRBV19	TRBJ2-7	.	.	CASSEEAGVYEQYF	TGTGCCAGTAGTGAGGAGGCAGGGGTCTACGAGCAGTACTTC
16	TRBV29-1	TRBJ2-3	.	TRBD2	CSVEPASGGYTDTQYF	TGCAGCGTTGAACCGGCTAGCGGGGGGTACACAGATACGCAGTATTTT
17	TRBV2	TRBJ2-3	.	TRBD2	CASSGLTSGISTDTQYF	TGTGCCAGCAGTGGGCTGACTAGCGGGATAAGCACAGATACGCAGTATTTT
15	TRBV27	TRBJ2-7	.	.	CASSAAWEVGYEQYF	TGTGCCAGCAGTGCCGCCTGGGAGGTCGGATACGAGCAGTACTTC
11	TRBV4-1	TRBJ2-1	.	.	CASSHHNEQFF	TGCGCCAGCAGCCACCACAATGAGCAGTTCTTC
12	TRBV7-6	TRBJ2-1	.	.	CASSLAGGEQFF	TGTGCCAGCAGCTTAGCGGGCGGTGAGCAGTTCTTC
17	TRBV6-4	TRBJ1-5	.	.	CASSASEAGDSNQPQHF	TGTGCCAGCAGTGCCTCAGAGGCAGGCGATAGCAATCAGCCCCAGCATTTT
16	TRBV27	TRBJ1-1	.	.	CASSSAGFRQNTEAFF	TGTGCCAGCAGTTCGGCAGGGTTCCGACAGAACACTGAAGCTTTCTTT
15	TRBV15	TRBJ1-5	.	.	CATSRDLGLNQPQHF	TGTGCCACCAGCAGAGATTTGGGCCTCAATCAGCCCCAGCATTTT
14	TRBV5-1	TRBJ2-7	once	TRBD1	CASSYGTGSYEQYF	TGCGCCAGCAGTTACGGGACAGGGTCCTACGAGCAGTACTTC
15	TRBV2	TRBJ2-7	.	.	CASSEWEDSSYEQYF	TGTGCCAGCAGTGAATGGGAGGATAGCTCCTACGAGCAGTACTTC
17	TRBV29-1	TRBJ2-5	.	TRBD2	CSVEGASGGPYQETQYF	TGCAGCGTTGAAGGGGCTAGCGGGGGACCGTACCAAGAGACCCAGTACTTC
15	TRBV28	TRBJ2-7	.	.	CASSLLRAGSYEQYF	TGTGCCAGCAGTTTATTACGGGCGGGCTCCTACGAGCAGTACTTC
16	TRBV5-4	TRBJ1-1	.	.	CASSSEEGVMNTEAFF	TGTGCCAGCAGCTCGGAGGAGGGGGTCATGAACACTGAAGCTTTCTTT
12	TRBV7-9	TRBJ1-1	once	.	CASSGATVEGFF	TGTGCCAGCAGCGGGGCCACAGTTGAAGGTTTCTTT
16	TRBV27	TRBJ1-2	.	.	CASSLSKGTLDYGYTF	TGTGCCAGCAGTTTATCGAAAGGGACCCTAGACTATGGCTACACCTTC
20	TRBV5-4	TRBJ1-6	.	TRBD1	CASSLGGTGIRLDYNSPLHF	TGTGCCAGCAGCTTGGGGGGGACAGGCATCCGCCTGGACTATAATTCACCCCTCCACTTT
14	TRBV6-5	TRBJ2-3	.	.	CASSLLEDTDTQYF	TGTGCCAGCAGCTTACTAGAAGACACAGATACGCAGTATTTT
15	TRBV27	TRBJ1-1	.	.	CASSLYEGMNTEAFF	TGTGCCAGCAGTTTATATGAGGGCATGAACACTGAAGCTTTCTTT
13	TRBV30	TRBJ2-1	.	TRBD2	CASDGPSGFEQFF	TGTGCCTCGGATGGGCCTAGCGGTTTTGAGCAGTTCTTC
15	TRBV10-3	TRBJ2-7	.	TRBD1	CAISEPGQGLVEQYF	TGTGCCATCAGTGAGCCGGGACAGGGACTTGTCGAGCAGTACTTC